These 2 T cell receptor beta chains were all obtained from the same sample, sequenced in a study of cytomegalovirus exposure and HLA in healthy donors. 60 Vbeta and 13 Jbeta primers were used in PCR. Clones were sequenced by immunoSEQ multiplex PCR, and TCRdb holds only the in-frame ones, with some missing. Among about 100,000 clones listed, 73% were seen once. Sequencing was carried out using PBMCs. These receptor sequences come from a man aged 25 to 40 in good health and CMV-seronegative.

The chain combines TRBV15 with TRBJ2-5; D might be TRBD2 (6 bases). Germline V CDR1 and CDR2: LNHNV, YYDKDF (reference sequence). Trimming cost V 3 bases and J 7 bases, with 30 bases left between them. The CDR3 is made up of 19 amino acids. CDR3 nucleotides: TGTGCCACCAGCAGTTCCGGGGTTGCGGGACGCTTCGCGGGTTTGACCCAGTACTTC. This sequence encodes CATSSSGVAGRFAGLTQYF.

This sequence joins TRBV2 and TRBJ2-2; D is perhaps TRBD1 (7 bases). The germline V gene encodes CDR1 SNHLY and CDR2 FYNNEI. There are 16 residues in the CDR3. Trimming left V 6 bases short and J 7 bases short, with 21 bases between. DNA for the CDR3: TGTGCCAGCAGCCTAGAGGGGGGACAGAGCATCGGGGAGCTGTTTTTT. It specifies CASSLEGGQSIGELFF.